The 11 T cell receptor beta chains presented below share a single source sample, sequenced in a study of T cell responses to AZD1222 COVID-19 vaccine. The repertoire was sequenced with immunoSEQ multiplex PCR; TCRdb's copy has only in-frame clones and lacks some. The table includes around 80,000 clones, about 88% detected once. The specimen comprised peripheral blood, sampled on day 0 of AZD1222 vaccination. The receptors were sampled from an adult in good health.

The chain has TRBV6-1 and TRBJ1-1, with 7 bases identical to TRBD1. With V trimmed by 2 bases and J by 4 bases, 4 bases remained unmatched. The V gene's germline CDR1 is MNHNS and CDR2 SASEGT. The CDR3 covers 14 residues. The CDR3 region is CASSEYWDSTEAFF. The CDR3 DNA is TGTGCCAGCAGTGAATATTGGGACAGCACTGAAGCTTTCTTT.

This chain joins TRBV7-3 and TRBJ2-2, with D perhaps matching TRBD2 (5 bases). The V end was cut by 0 bases, the J end by 6 bases, with 17 bases between. Germline values: CDR1 SGHTA, CDR2 FQGTGA. The CDR3 consists of 17 residues. The CDR3 reads CASSLTKDRLAAGELFF. CDR3 bases: TGTGCCAGCAGCTTAACGAAGGATCGGCTAGCCGCCGGGGAGCTGTTTTTT.

The chain carries TRBV7-2 and TRBJ1-3; D is unclear. V was cut by 5 bases and J by 1 base, with 12 bases left in between. The CDR3 has 15 residues. Germline CDR1 reads SGHTA; CDR2 reads FQGNSA. CDR3 bases: TGTGCCAGCAGCCCTCAGACGGGGTCTGGAAACACCATATATTTT. Translated, it gives CASSPQTGSGNTIYF.

This chain uses TRBV7-9 with TRBJ1-5; 8 bases align to TRBD1. The CDR3 consists of 14 residues. Germline V gene sequence: CDR1 SEHNR, CDR2 FQNEAQ (reference sequence). With 4 bases clipped from V and 5 bases from J, the junction kept 4 bases outside the gene matches. CDR3 sequence: CASSSGGFDQPQHF. In DNA form, the CDR3 reads TGTGCCAGCAGCTCAGGGGGCTTCGATCAGCCCCAGCATTTT.

This chain joins TRBV13 and TRBJ1-2; no firm D call. Trimming pared 2 bases from V and 8 bases from J, leaving 12 bases between. The CDR3 spans 13 residues. The V gene's germline CDR1 is PRHDT and CDR2 FYEKMQ (reference sequence). CDR3 bases: TGTGCCAGCAGCTTACCCGGGAGCGGAGGCTACACCTTC. Translating gives CASSLPGSGGYTF. The entire variable domain, with the rest obtained from reference TRBV13 and TRBJ1-2, is as follows: AAGVIQSPRHLIKEKRETATLKCYPIPRHDTVYWYQQGPGQDPQFLISFYEKMQSDKGSIPDRFSAQQFSDYHSELNMSSLELGDSALYFCASSLPGSGGYTFGSGTRLTVV.

Of note for this clone: The same CDR3 can be traced to other DNA sequences in this sample. The CDR3 sequence: CASRWGAGGYTF. The CDR3 DNA sequence: TGTGCCAGCAGGTGGGGGGCGGGGGGCTACACCTTC. The V gene is TRBV6-5, the J gene TRBJ1-2; a possible D gene is TRBD1 (6 bases). Germline V CDR1 and CDR2: MNHEY, SVGAGI. Trimming shortened V by 6 bases and J by 8 bases, and 13 bases separated the two germline ends. This CDR3 has 12 residues.

The rearrangement uses TRBV5-1 and TRBJ1-3; D gene uncertain. The germline V gene has CDR1 SGHRS and CDR2 YFSETQ. The CDR3 totals 14 residues. V was pared by 4 bases and J by 0 bases, with 8 bases between. The DNA for the CDR3 is TGCGCCAGCAGCCCCGGTGTCTCTGGAAACACCATATATTTT. Translation: CASSPGVSGNTIYF.

The J gene is TRBJ2-4, the V gene TRBV28, with 7 bases that match TRBD1. Germline V gene sequence: CDR1 MDHEN, CDR2 SYDVKM. This CDR3 comprises 14 residues. V was clipped by 5 bases and J by 8 bases; unmatched bases: 9. The CDR3: CASSPGQKRHIQYF. CDR3 bases: TGTGCCAGCAGTCCGGGACAGAAGAGGCACATTCAGTACTTC.

The V call is TRBV6-5, the J call TRBJ2-5; weak D call: TRBD1 (5 bases). CDR3 length equals 15 residues. V shed 2 bases and J shed 5 bases, with 15 bases lying between them. CDR1 is MNHEY, CDR2 SVGAGI, per germline. CDR3 nucleotide sequence: TGTGCCAGCAGTTACGACAGTGCCCAGACCGAGACCCAGTACTTC. Residues: CASSYDSAQTETQYF.

The chain employs TRBV6-1 and TRBJ2-1, with D possibly being TRBD2 (5 bases). This CDR3 spans 15 amino acids. The V end lost 3 bases, the J end lost 7 bases, and 16 bases lay between the germline ends. Germline V gives CDR1 MNHNS, CDR2 SASEGT. CDR3 DNA: TGTGCCAGCAGTGACCGGGCGCGGGCTAGGAATGAGCAGTTCTTC. Amino acids: CASSDRARARNEQFF.

The V call is TRBV10-2, the J call TRBJ1-5, with a weak D call TRBD1 (5 bases). Trimming pared 4 bases from V and 11 bases from J, leaving 9 bases between. The CDR3 consists of 11 residues. The germline CDR1 and CDR2 sequences are WSHSY and SAAADI. The CDR3 DNA is TGCGCCAGCAGTGGAGGGGCGTCCCAGCATTTT. The encoded protein is CASSGGASQHF.